This entry features one T cell receptor (beta chain) sequence. In the original processing: Reference gene primer amplification gave nucleated cell count estimates. Data came from immunoSEQ multiplex PCR; TCRdb stores just in-frame clones and leaves some out. The V and J calls and clone size were taken over from that table, and D and trimming were inferred from the DNA. Of over 200,000 clones listed, over 70% are singletons. This entry is derived from a study of blood T cell repertoires in COVID-19. Background on the study: From the United States, Italy and Spain came samples of acute and convalescent COVID-19. From T cells, B-cell-depleted T cells, or PBMCs came the material, which was cDNA or gDNA.

V gave up 2 bases and J gave up 14 bases, with 15 bases separating them. The germline V gene encodes CDR1 MNHNS and CDR2 SASEGT. The CDR3 contains 13 residues. The specimen sequenced was peripheral blood. This rearrangement joins TRBV6-1 to TRBJ1-4; D not resolved. The clonotype was recovered from a woman over 75 with acute or convalescent COVID-19. CDR3 DNA: TGTGCCAGCAGTGAAAGGGAGCTGTCTGGGCTGTTTTTT. Translating gives CASSERELSGLFF.